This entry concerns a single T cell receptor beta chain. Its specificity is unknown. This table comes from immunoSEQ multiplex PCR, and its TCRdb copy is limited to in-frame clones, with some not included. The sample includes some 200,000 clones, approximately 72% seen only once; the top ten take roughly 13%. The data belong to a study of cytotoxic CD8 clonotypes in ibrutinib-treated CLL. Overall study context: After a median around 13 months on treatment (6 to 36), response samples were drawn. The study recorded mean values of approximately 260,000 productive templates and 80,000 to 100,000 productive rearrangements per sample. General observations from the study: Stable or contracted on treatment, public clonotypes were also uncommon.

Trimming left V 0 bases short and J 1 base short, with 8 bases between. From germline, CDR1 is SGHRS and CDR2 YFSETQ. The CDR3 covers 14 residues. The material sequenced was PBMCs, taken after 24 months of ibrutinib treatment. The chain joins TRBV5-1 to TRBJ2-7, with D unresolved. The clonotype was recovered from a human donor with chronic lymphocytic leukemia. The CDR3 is CASSLEIRSYEQYF. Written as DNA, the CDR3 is TGCGCCAGCAGCTTGGAGATTAGGTCCTACGAGCAGTACTTC.